Listed below are T cell receptor beta chains from one sample, sequenced in a study of blood T cell repertoires in COVID-19. The table came from immunoSEQ multiplex PCR; TCRdb's copy has only in-frame clones and leaves some out. The sample consists of about 77,000 clones, around 70% of them appearing once. The specimen sequenced was peripheral blood. The source of these receptors is a man in his 60s with acute or convalescent COVID-19. Both conserved end residues are part of each CDR3. Each record gives: J gene, V gene, D gene, clone size, CDR3 DNA, CDR3 protein. The D gene is left open where the match is weak. Only some rows state a clone size, as once, few, many or a class for expanded clones.

j_gene: TRBJ2-1; v_gene: TRBV28; d_gene: TRBD2; abundance: .; CDR3nt: TGTGCCAGCAGTCCAACCCTCGGACTAGTTCCGTTCTTC; CDR3aa: CASSPTLGLVPFF
j_gene: TRBJ2-2; v_gene: TRBV12-3/TRBV12-4; d_gene: .; abundance: once; CDR3nt: TGTGCCGATAGCGGGAACACCGGGGAGCTGTTTTTT; CDR3aa: CADSGNTGELFF
j_gene: TRBJ2-2; v_gene: TRBV2; d_gene: .; abundance: .; CDR3nt: TGTGCCAGCAGTGAAGCGCAGGGAGGCCCCGGGGAGCTGTTTTTT; CDR3aa: CASSEAQGGPGELFF
j_gene: TRBJ2-1; v_gene: TRBV29-1; d_gene: TRBD2; abundance: .; CDR3nt: TGCAGCGTTGAAGAGCGGGGACTAGATCCCTCCAATGAGCAGTTCTTC; CDR3aa: CSVEERGLDPSNEQFF
j_gene: TRBJ2-2; v_gene: TRBV7-3; d_gene: TRBD2; abundance: .; CDR3nt: TGTGCCAGCAGCTCCCGGACTAGCGGGGCCGGGGAGCTGTTTTTT; CDR3aa: CASSSRTSGAGELFF
j_gene: TRBJ2-7; v_gene: TRBV24-1; d_gene: .; abundance: .; CDR3nt: TGTGCCACCAGTGACAGCAACAGGGAGAGCTCCTACGAGCAGTACTTC; CDR3aa: CATSDSNRESSYEQYF
j_gene: TRBJ2-1; v_gene: TRBV5-4; d_gene: .; abundance: .; CDR3nt: TGTGCCAGCAGCTTATACCAGGGTTCCTACAATGAGCAGTTCTTC; CDR3aa: CASSLYQGSYNEQFF
j_gene: TRBJ1-2; v_gene: TRBV2; d_gene: TRBD1; abundance: once; CDR3nt: TGTGCCAGCAGGGTACAGGGGGTATGGGGCTACACCTTC; CDR3aa: CASRVQGVWGYTF
j_gene: TRBJ1-2; v_gene: TRBV28; d_gene: TRBD1; abundance: once; CDR3nt: TGTGCCAGCAGACCGCCCCCCGGGACAGGGAGTGGTGGCTACACCTTC; CDR3aa: CASRPPPGTGSGGYTF
j_gene: TRBJ1-1; v_gene: TRBV6-6; d_gene: .; abundance: .; CDR3nt: TGTGCCAGCTCTCTGGGGGGGCGGGGTACTGAAGCTTTCTTT; CDR3aa: CASSLGGRGTEAFF
j_gene: TRBJ2-5; v_gene: TRBV19; d_gene: TRBD1; abundance: few; CDR3nt: TGTGCCAGTAGTATAGTGGGACAGGGTACACCCAAAGGGTGGACCCAGTACTTC; CDR3aa: CASSIVGQGTPKGWTQYF